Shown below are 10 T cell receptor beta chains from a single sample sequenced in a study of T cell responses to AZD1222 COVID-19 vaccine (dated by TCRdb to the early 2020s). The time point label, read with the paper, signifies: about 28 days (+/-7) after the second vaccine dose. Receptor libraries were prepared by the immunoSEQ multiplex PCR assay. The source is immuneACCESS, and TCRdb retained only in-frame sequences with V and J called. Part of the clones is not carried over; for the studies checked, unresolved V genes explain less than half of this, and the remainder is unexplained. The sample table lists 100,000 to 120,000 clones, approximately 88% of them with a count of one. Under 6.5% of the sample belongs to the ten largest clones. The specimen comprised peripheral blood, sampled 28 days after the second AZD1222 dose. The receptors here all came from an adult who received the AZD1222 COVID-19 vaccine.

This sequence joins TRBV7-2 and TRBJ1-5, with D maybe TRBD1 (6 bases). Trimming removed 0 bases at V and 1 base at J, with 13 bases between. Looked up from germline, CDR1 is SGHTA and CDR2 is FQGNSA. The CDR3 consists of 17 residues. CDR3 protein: CASSLAAGVGSNQPQHF. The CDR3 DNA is TGTGCCAGCAGCTTAGCTGCAGGGGTAGGGAGCAATCAGCCCCAGCATTTT.

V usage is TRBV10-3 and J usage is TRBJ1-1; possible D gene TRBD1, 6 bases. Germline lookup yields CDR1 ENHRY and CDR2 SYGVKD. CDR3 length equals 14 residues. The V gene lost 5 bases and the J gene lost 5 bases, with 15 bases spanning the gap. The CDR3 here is CAISPAGGLTEAFF. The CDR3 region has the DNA TGTGCCATCAGTCCCGCGGGGGGCTTGACTGAAGCTTTCTTT.

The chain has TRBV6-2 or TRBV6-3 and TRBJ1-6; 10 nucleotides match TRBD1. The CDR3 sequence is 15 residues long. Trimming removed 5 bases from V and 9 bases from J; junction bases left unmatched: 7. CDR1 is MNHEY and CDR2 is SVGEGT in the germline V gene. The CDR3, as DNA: TGTGCCAGCAGTGTGCGACAGGGGGCGAGTTCACCCCTCCACTTT. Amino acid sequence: CASSVRQGASSPLHF.

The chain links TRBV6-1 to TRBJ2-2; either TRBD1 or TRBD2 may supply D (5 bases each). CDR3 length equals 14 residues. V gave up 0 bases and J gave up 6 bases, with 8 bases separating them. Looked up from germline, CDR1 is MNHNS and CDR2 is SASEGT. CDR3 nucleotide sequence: TGTGCCAGCAGTGAAGCGCCGGGACCCGGGGAGCTGTTTTTT. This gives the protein CASSEAPGPGELFF.

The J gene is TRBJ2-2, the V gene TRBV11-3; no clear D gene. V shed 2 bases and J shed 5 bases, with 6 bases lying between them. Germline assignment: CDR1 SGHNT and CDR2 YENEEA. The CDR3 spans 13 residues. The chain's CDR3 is CASSLYGTGELFF. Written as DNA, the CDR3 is TGTGCCAGCAGCTTATACGGTACCGGGGAGCTGTTTTTT. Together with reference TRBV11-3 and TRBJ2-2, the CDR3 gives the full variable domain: EAGVVQSPRYKIIEKKQPVAFWCNPISGHNTLYWYLQNLGQGPELLIRYENEEAVDDSQLPKDRFSAERLKGVDSTLKIQPAELGDSAVYLCASSLYGTGELFFGEGSRLTVL.

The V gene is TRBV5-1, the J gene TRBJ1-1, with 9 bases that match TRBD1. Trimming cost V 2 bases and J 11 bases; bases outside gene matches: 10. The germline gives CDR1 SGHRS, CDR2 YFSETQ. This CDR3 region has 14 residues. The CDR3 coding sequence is TGCGCCAGCAGCTTTATCGAGACAGGGGGTCATGCTTTCTTT. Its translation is CASSFIETGGHAFF.

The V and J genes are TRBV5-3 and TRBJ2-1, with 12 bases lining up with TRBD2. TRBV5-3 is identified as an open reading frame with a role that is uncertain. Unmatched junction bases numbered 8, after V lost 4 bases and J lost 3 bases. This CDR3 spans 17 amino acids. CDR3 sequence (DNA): TGTGCCAGAAGCGTGACTAGCGGGAGATTAAACTACAATGAGCAGTTCTTC. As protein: CARSVTSGRLNYNEQFF.

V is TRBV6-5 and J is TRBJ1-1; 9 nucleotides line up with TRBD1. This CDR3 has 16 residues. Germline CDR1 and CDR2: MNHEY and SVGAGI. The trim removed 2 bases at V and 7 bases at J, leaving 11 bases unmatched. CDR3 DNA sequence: TGTGCCAGCAGTTACGGCGGGACAGGGAGGGTAAATGAAGCTTTCTTT. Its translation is CASSYGGTGRVNEAFF.

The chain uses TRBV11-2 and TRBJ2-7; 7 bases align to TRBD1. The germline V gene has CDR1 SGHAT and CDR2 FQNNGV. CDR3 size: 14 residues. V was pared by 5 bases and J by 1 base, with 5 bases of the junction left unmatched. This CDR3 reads CASSPPGQSYEQYF. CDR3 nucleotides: TGTGCCAGCAGCCCTCCGGGACAGTCCTACGAGCAGTACTTC.

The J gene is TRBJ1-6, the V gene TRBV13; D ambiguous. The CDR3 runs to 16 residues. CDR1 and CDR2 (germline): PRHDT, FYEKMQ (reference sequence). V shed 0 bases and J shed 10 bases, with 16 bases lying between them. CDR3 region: CASSLGRGRWESPLHF. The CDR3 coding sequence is TGTGCCAGCAGCTTAGGCCGAGGACGGTGGGAATCACCCCTCCACTTT. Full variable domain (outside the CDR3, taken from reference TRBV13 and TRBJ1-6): AAGVIQSPRHLIKEKRETATLKCYPIPRHDTVYWYQQGPGQDPQFLISFYEKMQSDKGSIPDRFSAQQFSDYHSELNMSSLELGDSALYFCASSLGRGRWESPLHFGNGTRLTVT.